These 14 T cell receptor beta chains were all obtained from the same sample, sequenced in a study of beta chain features in type 1 diabetes. Reverse transcribing all isolated RNA meant expressed TCRB transcripts were sequenced. The table came from immunoSEQ multiplex PCR; TCRdb's copy has only in-frame clones and leaves some out. The sample consists of 150,000 to 200,000 clones, about an eighth of them appearing once. The source material was central memory CD4+ T cells from blood. The receptors derive from a woman under 30 in good health.

The chain links TRBV27 to TRBJ1-4, with 9 bases aligning to TRBD1. Looked up from germline, CDR1 is MNHEY and CDR2 is SMNVEV (reference sequence). V trimming: 8 bases; J trimming: 6 bases; junction bases outside the gene matches: 13. CDR3 length: 16 residues. CDR3 coding DNA: TGTGCCAGCGCCCTCTTCTCCGGGACAGGGTATGAAAAACTGTTTTTT. This gives the protein CASALFSGTGYEKLFF.

A word on this clone: Other DNA sequences of this sample code for an identical CDR3. The chain links TRBV18 to TRBJ2-2; 9 bases match TRBD2. J gave up 0 bases and V 3 bases, and 2 bases lay outside the gene matches. Germline CDR1 and CDR2: KGHSH and LQKENI. The CDR3 length is 16 residues. CDR3 nucleotides: TGTGCCAGCTCACCCCGCGGGAGGGCGAACACCGGGGAGCTGTTTTTT. Amino acid sequence: CASSPRGRANTGELFF.

V usage is TRBV4-1 and J usage is TRBJ2-1, with 8 bases that match TRBD2. CDR1 and CDR2 from the germline V gene are MGHRA and YSYEKL. This CDR3 has 16 amino acids. V shed 1 base and J 7 bases; nucleotides not matched to a gene: 9. CDR3: CASSQGISGTVNEQFF. CDR3 bases: TGCGCCAGCAGCCAAGGGATTAGCGGGACCGTGAATGAGCAGTTCTTC.

This chain links TRBV29-1 with TRBJ2-5, with TRBD2 matching 7 bases. This CDR3 spans 14 amino acids. The V gene end was trimmed by 3 bases and the J gene end by 4 bases; junction bases not matched to a gene: 8. Per germline, CDR1 SQVTM and CDR2 ANQGSEA. CDR3 DNA: TGCAGCGTTGAGGTCGGGAGGATTGGAGAGACCCAGTACTTC. It yields the protein CSVEVGRIGETQYF.

V is TRBV2 and J is TRBJ2-7; 9 nucleotides agree with TRBD1. The trim removed 2 bases at V and 9 bases at J, leaving 8 bases unmatched. CDR3 length: 14 amino acids. CDR1 is SNHLY and CDR2 is FYNNEI in the germline V gene. CDR3 in amino acids: CASSERDRGEGQYF. For the CDR3, the DNA is TGTGCCAGCAGTGAACGAGACAGGGGGGAAGGGCAGTACTTC. Based on the CDR3 plus reference TRBV2 and TRBJ2-7, the full variable domain is EPEVTQTPSHQVTQMGQEVILRCVPISNHLYFYWYRQILGQKVEFLVSFYNNEISEKSEIFDDQFSVERPDGSNFTLKIRSTKLEDSAMYFCASSERDRGEGQYFGPGTRLTVT.

This clone was observed at least ten times. The chain is built from TRBV5-1 and TRBJ2-1; 15 bases fit TRBD2. The CDR3 is 15 residues long. CDR1 is SGHRS, CDR2 YFSETQ, per germline. Trimming took 4 bases from V and 9 from J; bases not matched to a gene: 5. This CDR3 reads CASSAGLAGGIEQFF. The CDR3 DNA follows: TGCGCCAGCAGCGCGGGACTAGCGGGAGGAATTGAGCAGTTCTTC.

In its sample, this clone was seen a few times. V and J are TRBV4-3 and TRBJ2-2; 8 nucleotides align to TRBD2. CDR3 size: 16 residues. The V and J ends lost 1 base and 9 bases, in that order; junction bases with no gene match: 10. CDR1 and CDR2 (germline): LGHNA, YSLEER. CDR3: CASSQGFRTSIRELFF. The CDR3 nucleotides are TGCGCCAGCAGCCAAGGTTTTCGGACTAGCATCAGGGAGCTGTTTTTT.

CDR3 protein: CASSSDLGTHYGYTF. The CDR3 region has the DNA TGTGCCAGCAGCTCCGACCTCGGGACACACTATGGCTACACCTTC. V is TRBV13 and J is TRBJ1-2; maybe TRBD1 (6 bases). This CDR3 is 15 amino acids long. V gave up 4 bases and J gave up 3 bases, with 15 bases separating them. Looked up from germline, CDR1 is PRHDT and CDR2 is FYEKMQ (reference sequence).

The genes are TRBV27 and TRBJ2-1; 8 positions match TRBD1. This CDR3 has 14 amino acids. Per germline, CDR1 MNHEY and CDR2 SMNVEV (reference sequence). The trim removed 6 bases at V and 4 bases at J, leaving 5 bases unmatched. The DNA of the CDR3 is TGTGCCAGCAGCCGGACAGGGCAATACAATGAGCAGTTCTTC. Protein: CASSRTGQYNEQFF.

This chain connects TRBV6-5 to TRBJ2-7; 7 positions match TRBD1. Germline CDR1 is MNHEY and CDR2 is SVGAGI. The CDR3 has 15 residues. Losses at the gene ends were 8 bases for V and 6 bases for J; bases not matched to a gene: 16. The CDR3 bases are TGTGCCAGCGCGATCCGACAGGGTAGACCCGCCGAGCAGTACTTC. Protein: CASAIRQGRPAEQYF.

This clone has a handful of counts. The genes are TRBV5-4 and TRBJ2-3; TRBD2 agrees at 15 bases. V gave up 4 bases and J gave up 6 bases; unmatched junction bases: 3. The CDR3 spans 15 residues. Looked up from germline, CDR1 is SGHNT and CDR2 is YYREEE (reference sequence). CDR3 protein: CASSGTSGGRDTQYF. The CDR3 DNA sequence: TGTGCCAGCAGCGGGACTAGCGGGGGGCGGGATACGCAGTATTTT.

The chain carries TRBV7-9 and TRBJ1-1; D is ambiguous. V was shortened by 1 base and J by 0 bases, with 9 bases between the two germline ends. This CDR3 region has 15 residues. Looked up from germline, CDR1 is SEHNR and CDR2 is FQNEAQ (reference sequence). The CDR3 DNA reads TGTGCCAGCAGCTTAGGTACGGGGATGAACACTGAAGCTTTCTTT. Protein: CASSLGTGMNTEAFF.

The sample holds a few counts of this clone. The gene calls are TRBV15 and TRBJ2-1, with D unresolved. The CDR3 has 11 residues. V shed 2 bases and J shed 8 bases, with 4 bases lying between them. Germline V gives CDR1 LNHNV, CDR2 YYDKDF (reference sequence). The CDR3 bases are TGTGCCACCAGCAGACGGGATGAGCAGTTCTTC. Amino acid sequence: CATSRRDEQFF.

This chain links TRBV5-1 with TRBJ2-6; D perhaps matches TRBD1 (6 bases). The CDR3 is 18 amino acids. Germline values: CDR1 SGHRS, CDR2 YFSETQ. Deletions cut 1 base from V and 2 bases from J, with 16 bases between. This CDR3 reads CASSLWGQGVPGANVLTF. The CDR3 nucleotides are TGCGCCAGCAGCTTGTGGGGGCAGGGCGTCCCTGGGGCCAACGTCCTGACTTTC.